This T cell receptor beta chain stems from a study of OX40 agonist ivuxolimab in advanced cancers. Study-wide findings and caveats: Fewer expanded clones were found on average in CD4+ than in CD8+ T cells.

Individuals having autoimmune disease history or systemic immunosuppression were not enrolled. As to this clone: Its antigen is not identified.

Looked up from germline, CDR1 is SGHTA and CDR2 is FQGNSA. The germline V and J ends were trimmed by 6 bases and 0 bases, with 9 bases remaining between them. This CDR3 has 14 amino acids. The method was immunoSEQ multiplex PCR; TCRdb's version includes in-frame clones alone and lacks a portion of them. This repertoire shows more than 80,000 clones, 75% to 95% found once; its top ten account for 8.4%. This TCR was sampled from an adult with an advanced solid tumor such as melanoma, head and neck, liver or kidney cancer. Sample: CD4+ or CD8+ T cells sorted from blood, taken in a trial of the OX40 agonist ivuxolimab. The chain links TRBV7-2 to TRBJ2-1; D not certain. The CDR3 bases are TGTGCCAGCAGATCCGCAAGCTCCTACAATGAGCAGTTCTTC. It translates to CASRSASSYNEQFF.